This paragraph reports one T cell receptor (beta chain). The antigen is unknown. One end of the junction varies from germline; a read error may be responsible. The read terminates 3 residues ahead of where the CDR3 ends, so the germline J gene completes it. The repertoire was sequenced with immunoSEQ multiplex PCR; TCRdb's copy has only in-frame clones and lacks some. This sample's clone table lists about 26,000 clones. The entry originates in a study of T cells in women clearing cervical HPV infection. Study-wide context: Only a few women had HLA typing results available.

Each participant carried one incident cervical HPV16 infection only. The CDR3 runs 14 residues. The germline V gene has CDR1 LGHNA and CDR2 YNFKEQ. Study results and caveats: Associations may precede or follow infection; HPV-specific or memory T cells were not isolated.

The sample consisted of blood buffy coat. The chain joins TRBV4-2 to TRBJ2-2, with 8 bases fitting TRBD2. This TCR was recovered from a woman between 18 and 70 years old with a cervical HPV16 infection that either progressed to CIN3+ or cleared (not recorded which). The DNA read from the CDR3 is TGCGCCAGCAGACTAGCGCCGAACACCGGGGAG. It yields the protein CASRLAPNTGE. The whole CDR3 is CASRLAPNTGELFF.